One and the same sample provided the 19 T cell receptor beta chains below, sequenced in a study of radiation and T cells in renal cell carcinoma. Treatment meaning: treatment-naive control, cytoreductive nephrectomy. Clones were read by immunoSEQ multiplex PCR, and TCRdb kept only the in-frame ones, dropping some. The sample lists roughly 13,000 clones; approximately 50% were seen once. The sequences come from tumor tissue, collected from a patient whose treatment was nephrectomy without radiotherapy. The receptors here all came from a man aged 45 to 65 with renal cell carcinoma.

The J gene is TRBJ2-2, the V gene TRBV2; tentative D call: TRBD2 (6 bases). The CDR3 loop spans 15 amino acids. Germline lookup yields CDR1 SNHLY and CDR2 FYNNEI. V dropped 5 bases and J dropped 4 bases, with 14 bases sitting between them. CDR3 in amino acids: CASSWDFRSTGELFF. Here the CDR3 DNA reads TGTGCCAGCAGTTGGGACTTCCGTAGCACCGGGGAGCTGTTTTTT.

The CDR3 loop is CASSLEQASGNTIYF. DNA of the CDR3: TGTGCCAGCAGCTTGGAACAGGCCTCTGGAAACACCATATATTTT. This chain joins TRBV5-5 and TRBJ1-3; possible D gene TRBD1, 5 bases. Deletions cut 0 bases from V and 0 bases from J, with 7 bases between. CDR1 SGHKS and CDR2 YYEKEE come from the germline V gene (reference sequence). There are 15 residues in the CDR3.

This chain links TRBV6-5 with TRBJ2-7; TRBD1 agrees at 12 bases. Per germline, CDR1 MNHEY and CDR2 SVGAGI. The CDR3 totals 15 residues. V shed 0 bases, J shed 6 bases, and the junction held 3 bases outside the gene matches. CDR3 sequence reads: CASSYSGTGGIEQYF. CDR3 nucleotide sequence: TGTGCCAGCAGTTACTCCGGGACAGGGGGCATCGAGCAGTACTTC.

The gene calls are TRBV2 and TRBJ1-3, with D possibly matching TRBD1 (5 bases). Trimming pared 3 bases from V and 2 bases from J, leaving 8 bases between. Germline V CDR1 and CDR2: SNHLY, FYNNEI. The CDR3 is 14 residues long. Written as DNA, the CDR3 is TGTGCCAGCAGTGAGGGGACCCCTGGAAACACCATATATTTT. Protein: CASSEGTPGNTIYF.

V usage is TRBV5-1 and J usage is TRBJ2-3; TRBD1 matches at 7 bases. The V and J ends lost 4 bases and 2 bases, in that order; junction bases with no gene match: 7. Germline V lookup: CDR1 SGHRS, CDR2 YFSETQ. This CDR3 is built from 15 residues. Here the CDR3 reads CASSQTGDPTDTQYF. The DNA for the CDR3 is TGCGCCAGCAGCCAAACAGGGGACCCCACAGATACGCAGTATTTT.

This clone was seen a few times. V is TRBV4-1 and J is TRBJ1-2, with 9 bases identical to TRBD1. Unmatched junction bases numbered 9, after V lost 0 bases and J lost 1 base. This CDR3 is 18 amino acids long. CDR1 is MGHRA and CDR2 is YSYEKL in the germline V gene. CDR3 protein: CASSQDQGPGQGNYGYTF. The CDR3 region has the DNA TGCGCCAGCAGCCAAGATCAAGGCCCGGGACAGGGTAACTATGGCTACACCTTC.

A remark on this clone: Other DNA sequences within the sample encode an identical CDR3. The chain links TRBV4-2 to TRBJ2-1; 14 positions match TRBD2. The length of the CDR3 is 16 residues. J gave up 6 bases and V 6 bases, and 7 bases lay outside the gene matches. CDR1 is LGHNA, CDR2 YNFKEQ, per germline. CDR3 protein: CASSLKGLAGVNEQFF. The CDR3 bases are TGTGCCAGCAGTCTAAAGGGACTAGCGGGGGTCAATGAGCAGTTCTTC.

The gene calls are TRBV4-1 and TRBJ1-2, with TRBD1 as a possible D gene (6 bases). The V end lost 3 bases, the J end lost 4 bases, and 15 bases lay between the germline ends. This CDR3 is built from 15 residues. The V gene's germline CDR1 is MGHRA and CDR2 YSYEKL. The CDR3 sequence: CASSQEQGELYGYTF. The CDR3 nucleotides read TGCGCCAGCAGCCAGGAACAGGGAGAGCTCTATGGCTACACCTTC.

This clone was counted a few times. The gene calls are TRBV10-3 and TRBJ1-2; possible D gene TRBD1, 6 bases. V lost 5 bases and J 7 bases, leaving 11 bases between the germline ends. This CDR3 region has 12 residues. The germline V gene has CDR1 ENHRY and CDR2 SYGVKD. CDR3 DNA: TGTGCCATCAGTTTAGAACAGGGTGGCTACACCTTC. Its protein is CAISLEQGGYTF.

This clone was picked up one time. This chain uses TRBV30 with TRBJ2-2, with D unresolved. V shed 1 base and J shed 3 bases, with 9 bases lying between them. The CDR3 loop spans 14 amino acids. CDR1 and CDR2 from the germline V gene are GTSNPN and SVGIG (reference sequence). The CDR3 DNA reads TGTGCCTGGAGTGGAAGCACATACACCGGGGAGCTGTTTTTT. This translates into CAWSGSTYTGELFF.

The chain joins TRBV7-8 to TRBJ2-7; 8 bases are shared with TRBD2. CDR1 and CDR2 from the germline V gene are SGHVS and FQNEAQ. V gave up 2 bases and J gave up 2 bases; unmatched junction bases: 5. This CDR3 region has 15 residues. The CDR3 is CASSLSGGAPYEQYF. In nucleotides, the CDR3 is TGTGCCAGCAGCTTATCGGGGGGGGCCCCCTACGAGCAGTACTTC. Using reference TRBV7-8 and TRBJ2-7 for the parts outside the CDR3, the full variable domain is GAGVSQSPRYKVAKRGQDVALRCDPISGHVSLFWYQQALGQGPEFLTYFQNEAQLDKSGLPSDRFFAERPEGSVSTLKIQRTQQEDSAVYLCASSLSGGAPYEQYFGPGTRLTVT.

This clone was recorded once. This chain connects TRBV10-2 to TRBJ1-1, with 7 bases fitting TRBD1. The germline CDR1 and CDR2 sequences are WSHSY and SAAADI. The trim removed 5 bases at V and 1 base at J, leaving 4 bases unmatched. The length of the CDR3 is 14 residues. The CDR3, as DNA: TGCGCCAGCAGTATAGGGGGCGCGAACACTGAAGCTTTCTTT. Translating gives CASSIGGANTEAFF.

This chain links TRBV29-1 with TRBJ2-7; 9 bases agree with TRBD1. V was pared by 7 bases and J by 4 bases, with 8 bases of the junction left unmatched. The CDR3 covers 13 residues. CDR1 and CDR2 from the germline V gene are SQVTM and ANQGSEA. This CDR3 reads CSERKDRGYEQYF. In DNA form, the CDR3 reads TGCAGCGAACGCAAGGACAGGGGATACGAGCAGTACTTC.

This CDR3 reads CAISEPEIPYNEQFF. The CDR3 DNA reads TGTGCCATCAGTGAACCAGAGATCCCCTACAATGAGCAGTTCTTC. The chain is built from TRBV10-3 and TRBJ2-1; D not resolved. Between the trimmed V and J ends, which lost 3 bases and 2 bases, there was a span of 11 bases. Germline V gene sequence: CDR1 ENHRY, CDR2 SYGVKD. CDR3 length equals 15 residues.

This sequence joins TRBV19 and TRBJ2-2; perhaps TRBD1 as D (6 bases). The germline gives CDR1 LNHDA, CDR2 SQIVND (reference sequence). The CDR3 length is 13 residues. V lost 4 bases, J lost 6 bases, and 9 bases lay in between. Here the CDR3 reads CASSSRGSGELFF. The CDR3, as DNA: TGTGCCAGTAGTAGTAGGGGGTCCGGGGAGCTGTTTTTT.

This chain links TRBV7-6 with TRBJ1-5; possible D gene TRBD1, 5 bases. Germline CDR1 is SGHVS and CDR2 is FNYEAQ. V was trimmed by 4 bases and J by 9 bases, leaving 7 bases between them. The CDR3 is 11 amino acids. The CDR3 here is CASSSGGPQHF. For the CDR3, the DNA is TGTGCCAGCAGCTCCGGGGGGCCCCAGCATTTT.

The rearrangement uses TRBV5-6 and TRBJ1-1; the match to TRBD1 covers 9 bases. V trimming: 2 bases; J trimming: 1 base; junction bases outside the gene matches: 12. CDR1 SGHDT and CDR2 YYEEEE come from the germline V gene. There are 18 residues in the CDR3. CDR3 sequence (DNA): TGTGCCAGCAGCTTAAAGGCCGGGACAGGGTTTGGGAACACTGAAGCTTTCTTT. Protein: CASSLKAGTGFGNTEAFF.

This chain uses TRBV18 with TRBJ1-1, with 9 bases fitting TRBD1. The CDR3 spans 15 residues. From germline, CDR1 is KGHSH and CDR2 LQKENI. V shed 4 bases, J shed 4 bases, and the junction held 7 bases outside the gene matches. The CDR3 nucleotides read TGTGCCAGCTCACAGGGACAGGGTCCTCCCACTGAAGCTTTCTTT. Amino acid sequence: CASSQGQGPPTEAFF.

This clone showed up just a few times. DNA of the CDR3: TGCGCCAGCAGCGAAAGGGTTGGGGCCAACGTCCTGACTTTC. This gives the protein CASSERVGANVLTF. The chain is built from TRBV5-1 and TRBJ2-6; D ambiguous. CDR3 length equals 14 residues. Germline V gene data show CDR1 as SGHRS and CDR2 as YFSETQ. V was cut by 4 bases and J by 3 bases, with 8 bases left in between.